One sample yielded the 9 T cell receptor beta chains listed below, sequenced in a study of OX40 agonist ivuxolimab in advanced cancers. Profiling relied on immunoSEQ multiplex PCR, and the TCRdb table lists in-frame clones only, not all of them. Counted here are over 80,000 clones, 86% occurring once; the ten biggest clones make up approximately 5.7%. The sample here was CD4+ or CD8+ T cells sorted from blood, taken in a trial of the OX40 agonist ivuxolimab. The origin of the receptors is an adult with an advanced solid tumor such as melanoma, head and neck, liver or kidney cancer.

V gene TRBV19 combines with J gene TRBJ2-5; 7 bases agree with TRBD2. CDR1 is LNHDA and CDR2 is SQIVND in the germline V gene (reference sequence). Unmatched junction bases numbered 11, after V lost 5 bases and J lost 8 bases. The length of the CDR3 is 14 residues. The CDR3 loop reads CASSPGTTKRTQYF. The CDR3, as DNA: TGTGCCAGTAGTCCTGGGACTACTAAGAGAACCCAGTACTTC. Supplemented by reference TRBV19 and TRBJ2-5, the full variable domain reads DGGITQSPKYLFRKEGQNVTLSCEQNLNHDAMYWYRQDPGQGLRLIYYSQIVNDFQKGDIAEGYSVSREKKESFPLTVTSAQKNPTAFYLCASSPGTTKRTQYFGPGTRLLVL.

The V gene is TRBV5-6, the J gene TRBJ2-1; possible D gene TRBD1, 8 bases. Looked up from germline, CDR1 is SGHDT and CDR2 is YYEEEE. The CDR3 has 16 amino acids. V lost 0 bases and J lost 3, with 13 bases in between. CDR3 coding DNA: TGTGCCAGCAGCTTGGTACAGGGGGGGATCTACAATGAGCAGTTCTTC. Its translation is CASSLVQGGIYNEQFF.

The chain joins TRBV5-6 to TRBJ1-5, with D hard to call. CDR1 is SGHDT, CDR2 YYEEEE, per germline. This CDR3 has 13 residues. V lost 5 bases and J 2 bases, leaving 8 bases between the germline ends. CDR3 DNA sequence: TGTGCCAGCAGTCGGACCGGCAATCAGCCCCAGCATTTT. Translation: CASSRTGNQPQHF.

V is TRBV7-6 and J is TRBJ2-7; TRBD1 matches 7 bases. This CDR3 region has 15 residues. Per germline, CDR1 SGHVS and CDR2 FNYEAQ. Germline trimming cut 1 base from V and 5 bases from J; bases unmatched to any gene: 8. The chain's CDR3 is CASSLGQGGGDEQYF. The CDR3 DNA is TGTGCCAGCAGCTTAGGACAGGGCGGAGGCGACGAGCAGTACTTC. Full variable domain (outside the CDR3, taken from reference TRBV7-6 and TRBJ2-7): GAGVSQSPRYKVTKRGQDVALRCDPISGHVSLYWYRQALGQGPEFLTYFNYEAQQDKSGLPNDRFSAERPEGSISTLTIQRTEQRDSAMYRCASSLGQGGGDEQYFGPGTRLTVT.

V gene TRBV5-1 combines with J gene TRBJ1-2; 8 positions agree with TRBD1. V lost 4 bases to trimming and J lost 6 bases; unmatched junction nucleotides: 11. Germline V gene sequence: CDR1 SGHRS, CDR2 YFSETQ. This CDR3 is 15 amino acids long. The CDR3 DNA reads TGCGCCAGCAGCGCGACCGGGACAGGACTTGATGGCTACACCTTC. This translates into CASSATGTGLDGYTF.

This clone has more than one count but fewer than ten. The genes are TRBV4-3 and TRBJ1-3; no clear D. CDR1 LGHNA and CDR2 YSLEER come from the germline V gene. This CDR3 spans 15 amino acids. Trimming left V 1 base short and J 2 bases short, with 9 bases between. CDR3 residues: CASSQGRQAGNTIYF. CDR3 nucleotide sequence: TGCGCCAGCAGCCAAGGCCGACAAGCTGGAAACACCATATATTTT.

The J gene is TRBJ2-2, the V gene TRBV27, with D perhaps matching TRBD1 (6 bases). Looked up from germline, CDR1 is MNHEY and CDR2 is SMNVEV (reference sequence). V shed 2 bases and J shed 6 bases, with 16 bases lying between them. The CDR3 runs 16 residues. CDR3: CASSLPTGLTPGELFF. The CDR3 nucleotides read TGTGCCAGCAGTTTACCCACAGGGCTGACGCCCGGGGAGCTGTTTTTT.

This clone was recorded only once. This chain links TRBV7-2 with TRBJ1-2; no definite D call. Trimming took 5 bases from V and 4 from J, leaving 11 bases between them. The CDR3 spans 13 residues. Germline-derived CDR1 and CDR2 are SGHTA and FQGNSA. CDR3 bases: TGTGCCAGCAGCGGGCAGGCCTCCTATGGCTACACCTTC. As protein: CASSGQASYGYTF.

This clone was seen a few times. The chain employs TRBV18 and TRBJ1-4; perhaps TRBD1 as D (6 bases). CDR3 size: 14 residues. Deletions cut 6 bases from V and 13 bases from J, with 21 bases between. From germline, CDR1 is KGHSH and CDR2 LQKENI. CDR3 residues: CASSYGQGSWRLFF. The CDR3 DNA reads as TGTGCCAGCTCGTACGGGCAGGGGTCGTGGAGACTGTTTTTT.